Included here is one TCR beta chain sequence, with context. TCRdb's copy holds only in-frame clones and misses some; the assay was immunoSEQ multiplex PCR. The sample lists about 300,000 clones, around 69% occurring once. This record belongs to a study of cytotoxic CD8 clonotypes in ibrutinib-treated CLL. The overall study: Response sampling occurred after a median 12 months of treatment (range 6 to 36).

Germline CDR1 is SGHAT and CDR2 is FQNNGV. CDR3 length equals 16 residues. Trimming stripped 0 bases from V and 1 base from J, with 13 bases between. The receptor's source is a human donor with chronic lymphocytic leukemia. This rearrangement joins TRBV11-2 to TRBJ2-7; D remains unclear. Here the sequenced sample was PBMCs, taken at disease progression, from a patient treated with ibrutinib. The CDR3 reads CASSLDPTGRSYEQYF. CDR3 nucleotide sequence: TGTGCCAGCAGCTTAGATCCTACGGGTAGGTCCTACGAGCAGTACTTC.